This T cell receptor (beta chain) stems from a study of shared clonotypes between healthy human individuals (TCRdb year 2020). About the investigation overall: A few men and a couple of women, aged 18 to 49 years, made up the cohort. Leukapheresis yielded between about 0.9 and 9 billion PBMCs per donor. For each donor, CD4 naive and CD4 memory were each given three plates, CD8 naive was given two plates, and CD8 memory was given one plate. To increase sequencing depth and limit assay-specific biases, TCR repertoire library preparation and sequencing were carried out by different laboratories using diverse techniques. Blood TCR repertoires of a handful of healthy adults were deeply sequenced to estimate repertoire size and the extent of clonotype sharing between individuals.

The research as a whole found: When four donors were compared, the shared fraction of clonotypes was around 4.6% for naive CD4, around 3.5% for naive CD8, 2.3% for memory CD4, and 0.35% to 0.5% for memory CD8. Because the study included only a small number of donors, the genetic and exposure-history diversity represented was limited. Higher generation probabilities were observed for clonotypes shared by all four sorted-subset donors than for non-shared clonotypes. Even with the large sequencing depth, rarefaction of the sorted-subset datasets indicated that sequencing was incomplete. Sampling was restricted to blood, and TCR repertoires in tissue are likely to differ from TCR repertoires in blood. Larger estimated clonotype richness was generally found for naive subsets than for memory subsets. Based on pairwise subsampling, the degree of clonotype sharing among donors was expected to be affected by sequencing depth.

Concerning this clone itself: What antigen it recognizes has not been identified. Base qualities are not provided; no much larger clone lies one nucleotide away.

Using the deep immunoSEQ assay, multiplex PCR amplified TCR CDR3 regions from genomic DNA. Extracted genomic DNA from each cell subset was spread evenly across all wells of several immunoSEQ 96-well plates, with each plate serving as a replicate. Each replicate PCR for sorted subsets received about 200 ng genomic DNA, equal to roughly 29,000 T cell genomes. Purified libraries were measured with a Qubit 3.0 fluorometer, size-checked on a Bioanalyzer 2100, and measured again with the KAPA Library Quantification kit. Every immunoSEQ 96-well plate was sequenced on a dedicated single-read 150-cycle Illumina NextSeq 550 flow cell. Per the source publication's procedure: Because the immunoSEQ output included only junctional sequences and no quality scores, the filtering could not be the same as the filtering used for full-length reads. To assign V/J genes and CDR3, sequences were annotated against IMGT germline references using PyIR, a Python wrapper for IgBLAST v1.9. Any read was removed if the V/J assignment was weak (E-value above 1e-6), the CDR3 was missing, or the read contained stop codons, out-of-frame junctions, or ambiguous translated residues. A V3J clonotype was defined by an identical inferred V gene, J gene, and CDR3 amino acid sequence. To compute the percentage overlap between repertoires, the number of shared unique clonotypes was divided by the size of the smaller repertoire. Three approaches were used to assess repertoire richness: RTK rarefaction, the Chao1 estimator, and Recon v2.1 estimates of unobserved clonotypes. OLGA was used to compute generation probabilities for all TCRbeta clonotypes that the gDNA method yielded from a few donors. TCRdb took this table from immuneACCESS and kept in-frame rearrangements with V and J called. Such tables lack part of the clones; where checked against another copy, unresolved V genes explain under half of the gap, and the rest is unexplained. The D gene and trimming were derived from the DNA, and the V and J assignments and clone size from that table. Counted in this sample were about 2.5 million clones; about nine tenths of them appeared once. Jointly, the top ten make up more than 0.35% of the sample.

Trimming accounts for 6 bases at V and 0 bases at J, while the number of junction bases matched to no gene is 8. From its cysteine to its phenylalanine, the CDR3 spans 16 amino acids. The sequence is cut down to CDR3 DNA, 48 bases in frame from base 1. The germline V gene encodes CDR1 SGDLS and CDR2 YYNGEE. Healthy HIV-negative adults with no recently reported acute infections or vaccinations were included as donors. Only Caucasian adults living in Nashville, Tennessee, USA were represented among the donors. CD4+ T cells were enriched by magnetic negative selection, after which naive cells were positively selected on CD45RA and the negative fraction was taken as the memory subset. Blood was collected by leukapheresis, and PBMCs were isolated by Ficoll-Histopaque density gradient centrifugation and then cryopreserved in liquid nitrogen vapor phase. Purity and quantity of every magnetically sorted T cell population were checked by analytical flow cytometry. From each sorted fraction, genomic DNA was isolated and quantified by UV absorbance on a Nanodrop 2000c.

The chain uses TRBV9 and TRBJ1-3; 8 middle bases align to TRBD1. The TCR comes from a man in his late teens or twenties in good health. Some clones in this sample may be carry-over from other donors' samples. Specimen: naive CD4+ T cells from PBMCs. Taken with the paper, the label for cell subset or site translates to: CD45RA+ positively selected. CDR3 region: CASTLGTGGSGNTIYF. The nucleotides are TGTGCCAGCACCCTCGGAACAGGGGGCTCTGGAAACACCATATATTTT.